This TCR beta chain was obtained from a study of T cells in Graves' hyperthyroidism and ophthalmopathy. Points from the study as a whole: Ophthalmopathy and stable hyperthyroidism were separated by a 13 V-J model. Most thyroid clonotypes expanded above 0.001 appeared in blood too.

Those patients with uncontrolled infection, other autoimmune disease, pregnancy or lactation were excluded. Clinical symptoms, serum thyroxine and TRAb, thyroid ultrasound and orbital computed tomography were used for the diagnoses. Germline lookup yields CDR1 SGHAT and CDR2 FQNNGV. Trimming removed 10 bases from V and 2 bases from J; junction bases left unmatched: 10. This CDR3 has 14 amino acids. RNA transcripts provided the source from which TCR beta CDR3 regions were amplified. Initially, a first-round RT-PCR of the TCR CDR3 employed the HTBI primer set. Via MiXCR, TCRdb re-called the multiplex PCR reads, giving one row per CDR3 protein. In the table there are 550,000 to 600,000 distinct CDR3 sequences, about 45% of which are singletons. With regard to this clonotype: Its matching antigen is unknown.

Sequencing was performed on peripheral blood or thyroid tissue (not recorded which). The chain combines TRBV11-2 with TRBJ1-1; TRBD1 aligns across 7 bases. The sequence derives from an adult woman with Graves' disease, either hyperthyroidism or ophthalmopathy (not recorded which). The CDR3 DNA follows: TGTGCCACCACCCGACAGGGAAGAAACACTGAAGCTTTCTTT. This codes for CATTRQGRNTEAFF.